This T cell receptor (beta chain) emerged from a study of blood T cell repertoires in COVID-19. Overall study: Acute-phase and convalescent COVID-19 samples originated in the United States, Italy and Spain.

CDR1 and CDR2 from the germline V gene are MNHEY and SMNVEV (reference sequence). This CDR3 has 16 amino acids. The V gene end was trimmed by 6 bases and the J gene end by 3 bases; junction bases not matched to a gene: 8. Participants' own reports of clinical history determined their cohort assignment. The authors' processing: Amplification with reference gene primers provided the estimates of nucleated cell counts. The method was immunoSEQ multiplex PCR; TCRdb's version includes in-frame clones alone and lacks a portion of them. From that table come the V and J calls and clone size; the DNA was used to work out D and trimming. The sample has about 250,000 clones, around 85% seen once; the top ten hold 9.1%.

The V and J genes are TRBV27 and TRBJ1-2; 12 bases are a match to TRBD1. The origin of this receptor is a woman aged 45-65 years with acute COVID-19. Sequenced sample: PBMCs or T cells enriched from blood (not recorded which). CDR3 DNA: TGTGCCAGCAGGATGGGACAGGGGGCGCTTGACTATGGCTACACCTTC. Protein: CASRMGQGALDYGYTF.